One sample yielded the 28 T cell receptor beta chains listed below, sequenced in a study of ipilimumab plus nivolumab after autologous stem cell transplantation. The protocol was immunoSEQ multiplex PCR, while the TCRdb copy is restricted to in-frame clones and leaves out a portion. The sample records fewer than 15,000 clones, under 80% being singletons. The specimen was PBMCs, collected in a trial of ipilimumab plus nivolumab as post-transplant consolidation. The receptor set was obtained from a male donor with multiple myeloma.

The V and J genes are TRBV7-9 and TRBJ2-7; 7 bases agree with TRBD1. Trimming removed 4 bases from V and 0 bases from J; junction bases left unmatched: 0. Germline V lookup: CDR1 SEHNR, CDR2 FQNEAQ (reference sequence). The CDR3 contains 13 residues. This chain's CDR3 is CASSWDSSYEQYF. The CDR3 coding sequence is TGTGCCAGCAGCTGGGACAGCTCCTACGAGCAGTACTTC.

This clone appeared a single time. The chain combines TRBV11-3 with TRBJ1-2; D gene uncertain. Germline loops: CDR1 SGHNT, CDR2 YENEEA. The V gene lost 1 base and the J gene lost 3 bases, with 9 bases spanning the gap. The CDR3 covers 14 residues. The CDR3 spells CASSLASGYYGYTF. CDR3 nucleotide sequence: TGTGCCAGCAGCTTAGCGTCAGGCTACTATGGCTACACCTTC.

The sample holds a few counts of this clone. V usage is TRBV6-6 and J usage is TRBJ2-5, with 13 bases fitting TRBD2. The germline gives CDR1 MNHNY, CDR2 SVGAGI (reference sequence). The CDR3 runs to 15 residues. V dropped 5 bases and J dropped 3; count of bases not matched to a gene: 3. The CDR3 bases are TGTGCCAGCAGTCTTGGACTAGCGGGGGAAGAGACCCAGTACTTC. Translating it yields CASSLGLAGEETQYF.

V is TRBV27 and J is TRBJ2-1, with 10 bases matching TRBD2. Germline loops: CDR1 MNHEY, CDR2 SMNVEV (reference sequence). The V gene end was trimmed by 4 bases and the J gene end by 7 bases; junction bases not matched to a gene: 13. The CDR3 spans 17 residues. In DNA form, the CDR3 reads TGTGCCAGCAGTTCCTATCTCAGCGGGGGGGCCGATAATGAGCAGTTCTTC. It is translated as CASSSYLSGGADNEQFF.

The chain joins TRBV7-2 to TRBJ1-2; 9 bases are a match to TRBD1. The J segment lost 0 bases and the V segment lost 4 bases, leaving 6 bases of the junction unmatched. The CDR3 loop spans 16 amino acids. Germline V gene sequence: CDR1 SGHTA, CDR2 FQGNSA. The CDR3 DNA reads TGTGCCAGCAGCTCTCGACAGGGGGTAGCTAACTATGGCTACACCTTC. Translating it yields CASSSRQGVANYGYTF.

CDR3 sequence reads: CASSNEGGPGDGQKNTEAFF. In DNA form, the CDR3 reads TGTGCCAGCAGCAACGAGGGCGGTCCGGGGGATGGACAAAAGAACACTGAAGCTTTCTTT. The V call is TRBV7-8, the J call TRBJ1-1; D may be TRBD1 (5 bases). CDR1 and CDR2 from the germline V gene are SGHVS and FQNEAQ. V lost 5 bases to trimming and J lost 1 base, with 29 bases between them. The CDR3 has 20 residues. The variable domain in full, with the rest retrieved from reference TRBV7-8 and TRBJ1-1, is GAGVSQSPRYKVAKRGQDVALRCDPISGHVSLFWYQQALGQGPEFLTYFQNEAQLDKSGLPSDRFFAERPEGSVSTLKIQRTQQEDSAVYLCASSNEGGPGDGQKNTEAFFGQGTRLTVV.

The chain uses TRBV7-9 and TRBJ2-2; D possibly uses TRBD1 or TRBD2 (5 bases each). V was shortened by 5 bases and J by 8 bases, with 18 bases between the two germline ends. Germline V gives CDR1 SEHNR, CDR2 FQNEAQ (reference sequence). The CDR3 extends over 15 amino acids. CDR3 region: CASSHEGPGPGELFF. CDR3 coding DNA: TGTGCCAGCAGCCATGAGGGACCAGGGCCGGGGGAGCTGTTTTTT.

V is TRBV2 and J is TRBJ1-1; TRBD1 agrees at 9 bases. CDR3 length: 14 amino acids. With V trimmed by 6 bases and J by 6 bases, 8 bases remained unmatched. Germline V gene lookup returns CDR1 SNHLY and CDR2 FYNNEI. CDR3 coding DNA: TGTGCCAGCAGGCCCCGGACAGGGGAACCTGAAGCTTTCTTT. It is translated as CASRPRTGEPEAFF. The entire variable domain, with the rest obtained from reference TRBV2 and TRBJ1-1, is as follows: EPEVTQTPSHQVTQMGQEVILRCVPISNHLYFYWYRQILGQKVEFLVSFYNNEISEKSEIFDDQFSVERPDGSNFTLKIRSTKLEDSAMYFCASRPRTGEPEAFFGQGTRLTVV.

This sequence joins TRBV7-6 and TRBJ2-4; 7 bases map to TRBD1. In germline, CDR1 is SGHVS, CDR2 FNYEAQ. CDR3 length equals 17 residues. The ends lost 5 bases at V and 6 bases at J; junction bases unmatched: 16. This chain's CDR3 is CASSPRAPGTVGNIQYF. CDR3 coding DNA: TGTGCCAGCAGCCCCAGGGCCCCCGGGACAGTGGGAAACATTCAGTACTTC.

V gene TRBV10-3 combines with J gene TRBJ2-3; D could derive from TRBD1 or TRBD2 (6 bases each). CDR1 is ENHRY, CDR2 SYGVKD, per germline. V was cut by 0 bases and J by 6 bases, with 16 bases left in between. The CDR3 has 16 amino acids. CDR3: CAISESLGGGVDTQYF. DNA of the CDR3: TGTGCCATCAGTGAGTCGCTCGGAGGGGGAGTCGATACGCAGTATTTT.

The CDR3 region is CASSEGTPGNTIYF. The CDR3 DNA reads as TGTGCCAGCAGCGAAGGGACACCTGGAAACACCATATATTTT. The J gene is TRBJ1-3, the V gene TRBV9, with D possibly being TRBD1 (6 bases). Germline V gene data show CDR1 as SGDLS and CDR2 as YYNGEE. Trimming left V 3 bases short and J 2 bases short, with 9 bases between. CDR3 size: 14 residues. Together with reference TRBV9 and TRBJ1-3, the CDR3 gives the full variable domain: DSGVTQTPKHLITATGQRVTLRCSPRSGDLSVYWYQQSLDQGLQFLIQYYNGEERAKGNILERFSAQQFPDLHSELNLSSLELGDSALYFCASSEGTPGNTIYFGEGSWLTVV.

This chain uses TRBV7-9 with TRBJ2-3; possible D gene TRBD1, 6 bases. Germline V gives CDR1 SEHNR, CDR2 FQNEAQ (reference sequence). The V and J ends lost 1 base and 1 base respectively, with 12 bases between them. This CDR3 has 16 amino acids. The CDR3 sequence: CASSLGTGGGTDTQYF. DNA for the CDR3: TGTGCCAGCAGCTTAGGCACTGGGGGCGGCACAGATACGCAGTATTTT.

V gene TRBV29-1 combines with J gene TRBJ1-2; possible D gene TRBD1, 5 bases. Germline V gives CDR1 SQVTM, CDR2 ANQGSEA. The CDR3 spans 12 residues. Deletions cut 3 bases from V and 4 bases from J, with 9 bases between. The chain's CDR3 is CSVERGLYGYTF. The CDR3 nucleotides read TGCAGCGTTGAGAGGGGCCTCTATGGCTACACCTTC.

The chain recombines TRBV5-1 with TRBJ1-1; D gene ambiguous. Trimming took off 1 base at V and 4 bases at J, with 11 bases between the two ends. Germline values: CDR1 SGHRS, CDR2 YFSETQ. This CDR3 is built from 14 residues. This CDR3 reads CASSLNGEVTEAFF. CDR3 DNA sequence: TGCGCCAGCAGCTTGAACGGGGAGGTCACTGAAGCTTTCTTT.

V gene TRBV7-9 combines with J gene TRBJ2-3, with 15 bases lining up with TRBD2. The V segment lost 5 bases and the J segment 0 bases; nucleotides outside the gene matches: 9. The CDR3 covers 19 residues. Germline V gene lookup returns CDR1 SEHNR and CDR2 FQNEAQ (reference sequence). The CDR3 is CASSRSGTSGGISTDTQYF. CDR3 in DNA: TGTGCCAGCAGCCGTTCGGGGACTAGCGGGGGGATTAGCACAGATACGCAGTATTTT.

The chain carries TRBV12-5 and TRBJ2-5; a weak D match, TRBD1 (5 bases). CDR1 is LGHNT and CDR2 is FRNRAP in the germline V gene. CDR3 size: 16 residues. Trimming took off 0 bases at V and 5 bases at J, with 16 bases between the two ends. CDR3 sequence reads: CASGLVEPGWVETQYF. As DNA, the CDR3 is TGTGCTAGTGGTTTGGTAGAGCCAGGGTGGGTGGAGACCCAGTACTTC.

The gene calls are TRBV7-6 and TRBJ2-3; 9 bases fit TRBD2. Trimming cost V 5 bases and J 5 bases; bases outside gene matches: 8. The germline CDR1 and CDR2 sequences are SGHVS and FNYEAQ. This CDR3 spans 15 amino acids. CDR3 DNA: TGTGCCAGCAGCCACGAGGTTAGCGGGGGAGATACGCAGTATTTT. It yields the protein CASSHEVSGGDTQYF.

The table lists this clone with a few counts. DNA for the CDR3: TGCAGCGCTGTGACAGGCCCCTACGAGCAGTACTTC. This translates into CSAVTGPYEQYF. This chain connects TRBV29-1 to TRBJ2-7, with a tentative D call TRBD1 (6 bases). This CDR3 comprises 12 residues. V lost 7 bases and J 2 bases, leaving 12 bases between the germline ends. The V gene's germline CDR1 is SQVTM and CDR2 ANQGSEA.

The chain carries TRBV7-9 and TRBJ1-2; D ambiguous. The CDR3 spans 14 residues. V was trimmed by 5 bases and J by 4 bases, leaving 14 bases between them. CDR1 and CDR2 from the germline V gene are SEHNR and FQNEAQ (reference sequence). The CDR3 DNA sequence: TGTGCCAGCAGCATCAGCGGAAAGACCTATGGCTACACCTTC. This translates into CASSISGKTYGYTF. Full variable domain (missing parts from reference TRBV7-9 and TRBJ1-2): DTGVSQNPRHKITKRGQNVTFRCDPISEHNRLYWYRQTLGQGPEFLTYFQNEAQLEKSRLLSDRFSAERPKGSFSTLEIQRTEQGDSAMYLCASSISGKTYGYTFGSGTRLTVV.

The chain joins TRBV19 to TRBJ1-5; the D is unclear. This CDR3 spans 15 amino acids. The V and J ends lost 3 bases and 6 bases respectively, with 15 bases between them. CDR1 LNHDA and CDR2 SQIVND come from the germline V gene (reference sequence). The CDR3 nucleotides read TGTGCCAGTAGTATTGATGTCAGGAGAGGTCAGCCCCAGCATTTT. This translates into CASSIDVRRGQPQHF.

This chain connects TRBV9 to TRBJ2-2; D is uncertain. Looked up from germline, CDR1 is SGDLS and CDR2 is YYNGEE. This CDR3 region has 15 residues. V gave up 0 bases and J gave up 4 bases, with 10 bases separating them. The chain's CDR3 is CASSVVGGFTGELFF. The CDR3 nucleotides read TGTGCCAGCAGCGTAGTTGGCGGTTTCACCGGGGAGCTGTTTTTT.

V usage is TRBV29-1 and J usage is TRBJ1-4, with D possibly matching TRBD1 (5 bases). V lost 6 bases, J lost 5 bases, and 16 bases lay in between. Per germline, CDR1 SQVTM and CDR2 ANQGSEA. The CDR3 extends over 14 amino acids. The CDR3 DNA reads TGCAGCGTCCCAGGCGGGGGATCCAATGAAAAACTGTTTTTT. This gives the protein CSVPGGGSNEKLFF.

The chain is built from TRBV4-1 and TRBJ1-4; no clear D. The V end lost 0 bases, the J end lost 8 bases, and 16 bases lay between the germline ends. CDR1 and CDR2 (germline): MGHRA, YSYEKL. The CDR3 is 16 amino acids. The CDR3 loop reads CASSQDLRQPIEKLFF. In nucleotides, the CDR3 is TGCGCCAGCAGCCAAGATCTCCGGCAGCCGATAGAAAAACTGTTTTTT.

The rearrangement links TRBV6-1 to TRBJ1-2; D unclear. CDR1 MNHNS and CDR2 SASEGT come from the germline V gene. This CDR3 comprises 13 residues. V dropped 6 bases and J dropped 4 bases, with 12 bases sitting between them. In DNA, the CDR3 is TGTGCCAGCAGCCGAGACGGAAGCTATGGCTACACCTTC. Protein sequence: CASSRDGSYGYTF.

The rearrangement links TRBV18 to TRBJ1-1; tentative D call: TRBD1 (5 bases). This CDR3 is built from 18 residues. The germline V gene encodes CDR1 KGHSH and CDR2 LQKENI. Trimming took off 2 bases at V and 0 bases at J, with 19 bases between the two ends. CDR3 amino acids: CASSPVGLRTAMNTEAFF. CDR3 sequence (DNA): TGTGCCAGCTCACCAGTGGGACTTAGGACGGCGATGAACACTGAAGCTTTCTTT.

The chain's CDR3 is CASSQEAGTYEQYF. The CDR3 DNA reads TGCGCCAGCAGCCAAGAAGCCGGAACCTACGAGCAGTACTTC. V gene TRBV4-3 combines with J gene TRBJ2-7; no reliable D call. The V and J ends lost 0 bases and 2 bases respectively, with 8 bases between them. The germline gives CDR1 LGHNA, CDR2 YSLEER. The CDR3 runs 14 residues.

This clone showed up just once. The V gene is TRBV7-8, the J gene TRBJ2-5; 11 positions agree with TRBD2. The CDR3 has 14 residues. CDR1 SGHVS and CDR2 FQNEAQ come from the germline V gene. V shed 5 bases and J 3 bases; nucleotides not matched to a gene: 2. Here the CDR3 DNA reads TGTGCCAGCAGCATTAGCGGGGGGGAAGAGACCCAGTACTTC. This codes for CASSISGGEETQYF.

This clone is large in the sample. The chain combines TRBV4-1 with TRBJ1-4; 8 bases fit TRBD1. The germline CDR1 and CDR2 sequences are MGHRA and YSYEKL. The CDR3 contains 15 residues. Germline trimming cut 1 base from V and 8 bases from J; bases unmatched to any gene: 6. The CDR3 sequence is CASSQVATGAEKLFF. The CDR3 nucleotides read TGCGCCAGCAGCCAAGTGGCGACAGGGGCCGAAAAACTGTTTTTT.